This T cell receptor (beta chain) was recovered during a study of blood T cell repertoires in COVID-19. Turning to the study itself: Sources were T cells, B-cell-depleted T cells, or PBMCs; the material itself was cDNA or gDNA.

The CDR3 is made up of 16 amino acids. The germline gives CDR1 ENHRY, CDR2 SYGVKD. The ends lost 4 bases at V and 4 bases at J; junction bases unmatched: 5. The age range of participants was about 18 to 100 years, with residence in roughly 25 US areas. Clinical histories supplied by participants themselves formed the basis of cohort assignment. In the 2 weeks before study entry, exposed participants met a COVID-19 case, which was PCR-confirmed or clinician-diagnosed. Repertoires were generated with immunoSEQ multiplex PCR, while TCRdb's copy carries only in-frame clones and drops some. The sample lists 150,000 to 200,000 clones, roughly 84% occurring once.

The receptor's source is a woman in her 30s who had been exposed to COVID-19. The V and J genes are TRBV10-3 and TRBJ2-1; the match to TRBD2 covers 12 bases. The sample consisted of PBMCs or T cells enriched from blood (not recorded which). CDR3 nucleotides: TGTGCCATCAGTGGGACTAGCGGGGAGCTTTACAATGAGCAGTTCTTC. Its protein product is CAISGTSGELYNEQFF.